This T cell receptor beta chain emerged from a study of blood T cell repertoires in COVID-19. In the study overall: Nucleic acid was either cDNA or gDNA, and it came from T cells, B-cell-depleted T cells, or PBMCs.

A single count supports this clone. Methods used by the authors: Amplification of reference gene primers provided the estimated nucleated cell counts. Libraries were prepared by immunoSEQ multiplex PCR; TCRdb keeps only in-frame clonotypes and omits some of them. That table supplies the V and J calls and clone size; D and trimming were determined from the DNA. The sample carries approximately 200,000 clones, 82% recorded once. The CDR3 is 13 amino acids. Germline lookup yields CDR1 SQVTM and CDR2 ANQGSEA. The V end lost 5 bases, the J end lost 0 bases, and 11 bases lay between the germline ends. This sequence was found in a young woman with acute or convalescent COVID-19. This chain links TRBV29-1 with TRBJ2-7; possibly TRBD1 for D (5 bases). Sequenced input: peripheral blood. CDR3 in amino acids: CSVMAGLSYEQYF. CDR3 in DNA: TGCAGCGTTATGGCAGGGCTCTCCTACGAGCAGTACTTC.